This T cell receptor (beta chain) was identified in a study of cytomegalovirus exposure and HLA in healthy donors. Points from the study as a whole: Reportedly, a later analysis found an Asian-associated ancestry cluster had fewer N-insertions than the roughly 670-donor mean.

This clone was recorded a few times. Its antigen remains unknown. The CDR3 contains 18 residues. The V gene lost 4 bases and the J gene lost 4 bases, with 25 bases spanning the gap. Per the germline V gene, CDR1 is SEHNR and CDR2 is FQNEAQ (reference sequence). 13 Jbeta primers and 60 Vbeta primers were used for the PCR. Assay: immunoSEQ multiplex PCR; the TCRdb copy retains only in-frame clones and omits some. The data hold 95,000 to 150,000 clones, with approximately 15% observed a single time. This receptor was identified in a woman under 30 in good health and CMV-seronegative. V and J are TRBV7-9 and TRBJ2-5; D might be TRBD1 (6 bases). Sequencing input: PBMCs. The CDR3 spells CASSSGPRPQGNIETQYF. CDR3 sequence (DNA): TGTGCCAGCAGCTCGGGACCCCGACCACAGGGTAACATAGAGACCCAGTACTTC.